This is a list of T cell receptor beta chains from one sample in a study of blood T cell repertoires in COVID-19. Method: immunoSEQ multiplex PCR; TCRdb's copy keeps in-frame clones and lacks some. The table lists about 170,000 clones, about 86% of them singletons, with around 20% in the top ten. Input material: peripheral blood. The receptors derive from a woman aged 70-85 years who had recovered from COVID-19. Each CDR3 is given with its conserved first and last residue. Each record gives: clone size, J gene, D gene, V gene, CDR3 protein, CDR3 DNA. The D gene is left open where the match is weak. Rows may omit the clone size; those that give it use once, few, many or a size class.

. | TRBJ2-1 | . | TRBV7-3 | CASSLTGDEQFF | TGTGCCAGCAGCTTAACAGGGGATGAGCAGTTCTTC
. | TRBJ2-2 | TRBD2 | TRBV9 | CASSVGRGTNTGELFF | TGTGCCAGCAGCGTAGGGCGGGGGACGAACACCGGGGAGCTGTTTTTT
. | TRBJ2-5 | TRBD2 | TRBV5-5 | CASSSAGGGLGETQYF | TGTGCCAGCAGCTCAGCCGGGGGGGGGCTCGGTGAGACCCAGTACTTC
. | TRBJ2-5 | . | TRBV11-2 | CASGEADRGTQYF | TGTGCCAGCGGCGAGGCCGATCGAGGGACCCAGTACTTC
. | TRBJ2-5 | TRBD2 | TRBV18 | CASSPPGGVQETQYF | TGTGCCAGCTCACCCCCGGGGGGGGTCCAGGAGACCCAGTACTTC
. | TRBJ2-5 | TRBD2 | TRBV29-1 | CSVEGGRTHQETQYF | TGCAGCGTTGAAGGCGGGAGGACCCACCAAGAGACCCAGTACTTC
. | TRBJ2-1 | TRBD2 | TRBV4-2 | CASSQEAARTSVVF | TGTGCCAGCAGCCAAGAGGCCGCCCGGACTAGCGTGGTCTTC
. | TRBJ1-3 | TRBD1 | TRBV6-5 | CASGGQGVYGNTIYF | TGTGCCAGCGGGGGACAGGGGGTTTATGGAAACACCATATATTTT
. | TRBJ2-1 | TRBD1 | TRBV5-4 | CASSPPGGGNEQFF | TGTGCCAGCAGTCCACCAGGGGGCGGCAATGAGCAGTTCTTC
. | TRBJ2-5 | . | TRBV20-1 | CSGSQETQYF | TGCAGTGGCAGTCAAGAGACCCAGTACTTC
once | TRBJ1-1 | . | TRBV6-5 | CASSRGGPTEAFF | TGTGCCAGCAGTAGGGGGGGACCCACTGAAGCTTTCTTT
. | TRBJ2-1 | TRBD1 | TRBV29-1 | CSAEDRALYNEQFF | TGCAGCGCCGAAGACAGGGCCCTCTACAATGAGCAGTTCTTC
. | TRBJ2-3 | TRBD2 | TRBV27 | CASSPASGRGTDTQYF | TGTGCCAGCAGTCCAGCTAGCGGGAGGGGCACAGATACGCAGTATTTT